This T cell receptor (beta chain) derives from a study of blood T cells in healthy people across ages. Trimming took off 3 bases at V and 2 bases at J, with 13 bases between the two ends. From germline, CDR1 is KGHDR and CDR2 SFDVKD. The CDR3 extends over 17 amino acids. A second roughly 6 to 11 cycle PCR used barcoded and J-beta primers. In TCRdb, the 5' RACE reads were re-called with MiXCR into one record per CDR3 protein. The sample contains about 1.4 million distinct CDR3 sequences, approximately 59% of which appear only once. The V call is TRBV24-1, the J call TRBJ2-6; the D call may be TRBD1 or TRBD2 (5 bases each). The receptor was derived from a man between 18 and 35 years old in good health. The sample consisted of blood. CDR3 DNA sequence: TGTGCCACCAGTGATGGGGGTAGGGGTGCTGGGGCCAACGTCCTGACTTTC. The encoded protein is CATSDGGRGAGANVLTF.